What follows is one T cell receptor beta chain and its context. Its antigen is undetermined. The data originate from a study of response to subunit inactivated influenza vaccine. Study-wide findings and caveats: The authors put forward the suggestion that each seasonal influenza vaccination may bring in only a limited number of new T cells.

One entry per CDR3 protein results from TCRdb running MiXCR on the RT-PCR reads. The table has 300,000 to 350,000 distinct CDR3 sequences, around 22% seen once. This TCR derives from a man between 50 and 75 years old who received an inactivated influenza vaccine. The starting material was PBMCs from blood, obtained about 20 months after vaccination.

The CDR3 is CASSFPTSGSKVTGELFF. Written as DNA, the CDR3 is TGTGCCAGCAGTTTCCCGACTAGCGGGAGTAAGGTCACCGGGGAGCTGTTTTTT. The chain has TRBV28 and TRBJ2-2, with 12 bases fitting TRBD2. V was pared by 3 bases and J by 4 bases, with 9 bases of the junction left unmatched. The CDR3 sequence is 18 residues long. CDR1 is MDHEN and CDR2 is SYDVKM in the germline V gene.